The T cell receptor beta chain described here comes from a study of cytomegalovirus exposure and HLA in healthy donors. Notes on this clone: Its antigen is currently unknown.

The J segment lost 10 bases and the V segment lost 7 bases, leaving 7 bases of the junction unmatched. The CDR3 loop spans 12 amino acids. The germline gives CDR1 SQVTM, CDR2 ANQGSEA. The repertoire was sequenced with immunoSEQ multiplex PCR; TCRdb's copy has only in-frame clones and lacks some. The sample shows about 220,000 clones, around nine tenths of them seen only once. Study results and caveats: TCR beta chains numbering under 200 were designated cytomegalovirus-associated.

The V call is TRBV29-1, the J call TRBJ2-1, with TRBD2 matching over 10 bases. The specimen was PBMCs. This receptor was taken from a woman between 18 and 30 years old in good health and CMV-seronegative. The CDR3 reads CSAKREGLEQFF. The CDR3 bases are TGCAGCGCGAAGCGGGAGGGCCTCGAGCAGTTCTTC.